Listed below are T cell receptor beta chains from one sample, sequenced in a study of CD8 T cells in ankylosing spondylitis. TCRdb re-called the 5' RACE reads with MiXCR, one entry per CDR3 protein. The profile covers about 300,000 distinct CDR3 sequences, with about 20% appearing a single time and 3.5% taken by the ten largest. Input material: blood, either unsorted or a sorted T cell fraction (not recorded which). These receptors were collected from a female donor with ankylosing spondylitis or in good health (not recorded which). Both conserved end residues are trimmed from each CDR3. The order of the fields is CDR3 protein, D gene, J gene, V gene. A D gene is named only where the DNA matches it firmly.

CDR3 protein: ASSRTRLSYNEQF
D gene: TRBD2
J gene: TRBJ2-1
V gene: TRBV7-3

CDR3 protein: ASTLGGTNEKLF
D gene: -
J gene: TRBJ1-4
V gene: TRBV25-1

CDR3 protein: ASSSLGQGSTGANVLT
D gene: TRBD1
J gene: TRBJ2-6
V gene: TRBV11-1

CDR3 protein: ASSFTRGETQY
D gene: -
J gene: TRBJ2-5
V gene: TRBV7-2

CDR3 protein: ASSQEALAGGWEQF
D gene: TRBD2
J gene: TRBJ2-1
V gene: TRBV3-1

CDR3 protein: SVGRDQNTEAF
D gene: -
J gene: TRBJ1-1
V gene: TRBV29-1

CDR3 protein: ASRGGTMNTEAF
D gene: -
J gene: TRBJ1-1
V gene: TRBV2

CDR3 protein: AIKGGEGYT
D gene: -
J gene: TRBJ1-2
V gene: TRBV6-5

CDR3 protein: ASSFHGTPGGNGYT
D gene: -
J gene: TRBJ1-2
V gene: TRBV19

CDR3 protein: ASSEMGTSEANEQF
D gene: TRBD2
J gene: TRBJ2-1
V gene: TRBV2

CDR3 protein: ASSQDNLVREQY
D gene: -
J gene: TRBJ2-7
V gene: TRBV3-1

CDR3 protein: SARLASSSYNEQF
D gene: -
J gene: TRBJ2-1
V gene: TRBV20-1

CDR3 protein: ASSRLAGRDEQY
D gene: TRBD2
J gene: TRBJ2-7
V gene: TRBV12-3/TRBV12-4

CDR3 protein: ASSSGTFTYEQY
D gene: -
J gene: TRBJ2-7
V gene: TRBV6-5

CDR3 protein: ASSFGTGDAAKNIQY
D gene: TRBD1
J gene: TRBJ2-4
V gene: TRBV27